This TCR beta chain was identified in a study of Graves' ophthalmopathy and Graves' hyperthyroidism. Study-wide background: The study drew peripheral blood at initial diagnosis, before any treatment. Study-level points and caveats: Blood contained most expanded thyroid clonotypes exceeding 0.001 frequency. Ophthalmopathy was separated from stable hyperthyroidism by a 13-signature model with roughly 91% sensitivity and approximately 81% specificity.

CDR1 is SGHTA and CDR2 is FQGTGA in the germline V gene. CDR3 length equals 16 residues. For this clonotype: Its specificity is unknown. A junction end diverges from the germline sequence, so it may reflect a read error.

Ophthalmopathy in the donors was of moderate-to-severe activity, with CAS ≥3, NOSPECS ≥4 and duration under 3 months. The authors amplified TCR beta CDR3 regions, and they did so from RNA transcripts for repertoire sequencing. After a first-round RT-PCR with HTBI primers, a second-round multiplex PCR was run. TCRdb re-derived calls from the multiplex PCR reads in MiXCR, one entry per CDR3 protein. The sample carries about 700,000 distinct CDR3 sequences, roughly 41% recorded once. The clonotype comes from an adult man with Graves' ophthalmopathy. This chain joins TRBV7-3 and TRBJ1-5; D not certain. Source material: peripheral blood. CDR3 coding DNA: TGCGCCAGCAGCCAAGCCGGAAGGCATAGCAATCAGCCCCAGCATTTT. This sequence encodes CASSQAGRHSNQPQHF.